This TCR beta chain originates from a study of CD8+CD57+ T cells in acquired aplastic anemia. The overall study: The sorted CD4+ and CD8+ cells yielded an average about 3.5 ug of DNA. Study-wide points: Comparison of patients with controls identified about 30 shared CD8+ CDR3 sequences.

Only patients with CD8+CD57+ cell expansion on flow cytometry were chosen for sequencing. Patients had undergone no therapy by the time their blood was sampled. Template material for TCR beta VDJ and CDR3 profiling consisted of genomic DNA. TCRdb reprocessed the reads with MiXCR, giving one entry per CDR3 protein. This sample carries around 430,000 distinct CDR3 sequences, roughly a third of them seen once, and the ten largest clones take less than 0.85%. The ends were cut back, 7 bases at V and 2 bases at J, with 10 bases in the middle. This CDR3 is built from 13 residues. In germline, CDR1 is ENHRY, CDR2 SYGVKD. On this clonotype: Its antigen is still unknown.

This chain uses TRBV10-3 with TRBJ2-3; maybe TRBD1 (5 bases). The clonotype comes from a human donor with aplastic anemia. Input material: sorted CD4+, CD8+, or CD8+CD57+ T cells (not recorded which) from PBMCs. The CDR3 reads CAINPGSTDTQYF. Here the CDR3 DNA reads TGTGCCATCAATCCAGGGTCCACAGATACGCAGTATTTT.